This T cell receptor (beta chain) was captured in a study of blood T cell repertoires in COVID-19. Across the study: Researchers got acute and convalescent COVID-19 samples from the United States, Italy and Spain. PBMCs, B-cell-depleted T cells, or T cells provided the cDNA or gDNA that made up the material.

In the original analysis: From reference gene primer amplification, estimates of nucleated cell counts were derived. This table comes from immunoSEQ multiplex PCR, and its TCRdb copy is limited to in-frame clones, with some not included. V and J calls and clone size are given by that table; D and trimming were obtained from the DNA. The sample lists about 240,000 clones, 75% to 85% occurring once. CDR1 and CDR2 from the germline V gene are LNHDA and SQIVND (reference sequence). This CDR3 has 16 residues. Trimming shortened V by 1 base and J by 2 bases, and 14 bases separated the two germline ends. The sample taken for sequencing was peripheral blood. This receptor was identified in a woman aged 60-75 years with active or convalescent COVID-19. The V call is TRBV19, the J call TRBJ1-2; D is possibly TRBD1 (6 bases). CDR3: CASSIGKGTRNYGYTF. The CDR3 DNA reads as TGTGCCAGTAGTATAGGAAAAGGGACAAGAAACTATGGCTACACCTTC.